A single sample gave rise to the 21 T cell receptor beta chains below, sequenced in a study of cytomegalovirus exposure and HLA in healthy donors. Clones were sequenced by immunoSEQ multiplex PCR, and TCRdb holds only the in-frame ones, with some missing. The sample consists of around 190,000 clones, 86% of them appearing once. Material for sequencing was PBMCs. Source of these receptors: a woman between 18 and 29 years old in good health and CMV-seronegative.

The gene calls are TRBV7-9 and TRBJ1-4; 12 positions match TRBD1. The CDR3 totals 18 residues. V trimming: 6 bases; J trimming: 0 bases; junction bases outside the gene matches: 8. The V gene's germline CDR1 is SEHNR and CDR2 FQNEAQ (reference sequence). The CDR3 region has the DNA TGTGCCAGCAGTTTCGGGACAGGGGGCTTCGCAACTAATGAAAAACTGTTTTTT. Its translation: CASSFGTGGFATNEKLFF.

The rearrangement links TRBV14 to TRBJ2-3, with 11 bases that match TRBD2. The CDR3 consists of 19 residues. The junction had 16 bases not matched to a gene; V was cut back by 4 bases and J by 4 bases. CDR1 is SGHDN, CDR2 FVKESK, per germline. CDR3: CASSPRLAGFLITPDTQYF. The CDR3 DNA follows: TGTGCCAGCAGCCCCCGACTAGCGGGATTCCTTATCACACCAGATACGCAGTATTTT.

The chain has TRBV6-1 and TRBJ2-3; 14 bases agree with TRBD2. The CDR3 contains 15 residues. Germline CDR1 MNHNS, CDR2 SASEGT. V shed 4 bases, J shed 6 bases, and the junction held 3 bases outside the gene matches. The CDR3: CASSATSGGADTQYF. In DNA form, the CDR3 reads TGTGCCAGCAGTGCGACTAGCGGGGGGGCTGATACGCAGTATTTT.

The chain employs TRBV27 and TRBJ2-5; the match to TRBD1 covers 7 bases. Germline V gene sequence: CDR1 MNHEY, CDR2 SMNVEV (reference sequence). This CDR3 is built from 16 residues. The ends lost 6 bases at V and 1 base at J; junction bases unmatched: 11. Here the CDR3 DNA reads TGTGCCAGCAGACCGATCGTACAGGGGAGCCAAGAGACCCAGTACTTC. This codes for CASRPIVQGSQETQYF.

The chain joins TRBV19 to TRBJ2-1, with a weak D call TRBD1 (5 bases). Trimming removed 5 bases at V and 3 bases at J, with 11 bases between. Germline CDR1 is LNHDA and CDR2 is SQIVND (reference sequence). CDR3 length equals 14 residues. CDR3 residues: CASSFRERYNEQFF. The CDR3 DNA follows: TGTGCCAGTAGTTTCAGGGAACGCTACAATGAGCAGTTCTTC.

This clone turned up a few times. The chain joins TRBV25-1 to TRBJ1-2, with 7 bases aligning to TRBD1. CDR1 is MGHDK and CDR2 is SYGVNS in the germline V gene. The V segment lost 6 bases and the J segment 14 bases; nucleotides outside the gene matches: 12. CDR3 length: 12 amino acids. The CDR3 sequence: CASRFGSDRVTF. The CDR3 DNA reads TGTGCCAGCAGATTTGGGAGCGACAGGGTTACCTTC.

This clone was detected only once. The rearrangement uses TRBV19 and TRBJ2-7; 11 bases are a match to TRBD1. Germline-derived CDR1 and CDR2 are LNHDA and SQIVND (reference sequence). V lost 3 bases, J lost 2 bases, and 3 bases stayed unmatched. The CDR3 is 15 amino acids. The CDR3 DNA reads TGTGCCAGTAGTATCGCGGGACAGGGGGCCTACGAGCAGTACTTC. Encoded protein: CASSIAGQGAYEQYF.

The chain's CDR3 is CAISAQEGNTEAFF. For the CDR3, the DNA is TGTGCCATCAGTGCTCAGGAGGGGAACACTGAAGCTTTCTTT. V and J are TRBV10-3 and TRBJ1-1; no clear D. V was shortened by 4 bases and J by 1 base, with 10 bases between the two germline ends. The germline V gene encodes CDR1 ENHRY and CDR2 SYGVKD. This CDR3 has 14 amino acids.

The V call is TRBV28, the J call TRBJ1-4, with 10 bases fitting TRBD1. Germline V lookup: CDR1 MDHEN, CDR2 SYDVKM. CDR3 length equals 15 residues. V was clipped by 5 bases and J by 6 bases; unmatched bases: 6. The CDR3 is CASSLPGTGDEKLFF. CDR3 nucleotide sequence: TGTGCCAGCAGTCTACCCGGGACAGGGGATGAAAAACTGTTTTTT.

The V and J genes are TRBV19 and TRBJ2-7, with D unclear. V lost 4 bases to trimming and J lost 3 bases, with 7 bases between them. Germline V CDR1 and CDR2: LNHDA, SQIVND (reference sequence). The CDR3 is made up of 12 amino acids. DNA of the CDR3: TGTGCCAGTAGTAACTTCTTCTACGAGCAGTACTTC. Its protein product is CASSNFFYEQYF.

The chain employs TRBV4-1 and TRBJ2-3; 9 nucleotides agree with TRBD2. Germline loops: CDR1 MGHRA, CDR2 YSYEKL. The junction had 5 bases not matched to a gene; V was cut back by 3 bases and J by 1 base. This CDR3 contains 16 residues. The CDR3 reads CASSHFSSGGTDTQYF. As DNA, the CDR3 is TGCGCCAGCAGCCACTTCTCTAGCGGGGGCACAGATACGCAGTATTTT.

V is TRBV7-9 and J is TRBJ2-3; 7 bases align to TRBD1. This CDR3 region has 15 residues. Germline CDR1 is SEHNR and CDR2 is FQNEAQ (reference sequence). With 10 bases clipped from V and 4 bases from J, the junction kept 14 bases outside the gene matches. CDR3 coding DNA: TGTGCCACCCAACCAACAGGGGTTGGGGCAGATACGCAGTATTTT. It is translated as CATQPTGVGADTQYF.

This chain links TRBV5-1 with TRBJ1-2; a possible D gene is TRBD1 (5 bases). Germline V lookup: CDR1 SGHRS, CDR2 YFSETQ. V was clipped by 4 bases and J by 7 bases, with 20 bases between them. The CDR3 covers 15 residues. The CDR3 region has the DNA TGCGCCAGCAGCCCGGATTGGGGGGAGGTGGCTGGCTACACCTTC. Amino acid sequence: CASSPDWGEVAGYTF.

CDR3 protein: CASSKSVRRGELFF. The CDR3 DNA reads as TGTGCCAGCAGTAAAAGTGTTAGGCGGGGGGAGCTGTTTTTT. The chain is built from TRBV6-5 and TRBJ2-2; no clear D. Trimming removed 5 bases at V and 8 bases at J, with 15 bases between. Germline values: CDR1 MNHEY, CDR2 SVGAGI. This CDR3 spans 14 amino acids.

V usage is TRBV7-2 and J usage is TRBJ2-1; 8 nucleotides line up with TRBD2. Germline CDR1 reads SGHTA; CDR2 reads FQGNSA. The V gene end was trimmed by 2 bases and the J gene end by 0 bases; junction bases not matched to a gene: 3. The CDR3 length is 16 residues. CDR3 sequence (DNA): TGTGCCAGCAGCTTATCGGCGGGGGGCTCCTACAATGAGCAGTTCTTC. Protein product: CASSLSAGGSYNEQFF.

This chain connects TRBV15 to TRBJ1-6, with 7 bases matching TRBD1. The CDR3 consists of 14 residues. V dropped 2 bases and J dropped 10; count of bases not matched to a gene: 5. Per germline, CDR1 LNHNV and CDR2 YYDKDF (reference sequence). The CDR3 loop reads CATSRPTGVSPLHF. CDR3 coding DNA: TGTGCCACCAGCAGACCTACAGGGGTCTCACCCCTCCACTTT.

This chain joins TRBV7-9 and TRBJ1-2; tentatively, D is TRBD1 (5 bases). Germline CDR1 is SEHNR and CDR2 is FQNEAQ (reference sequence). The CDR3 covers 13 residues. The V gene lost 3 bases and the J gene lost 4 bases, with 9 bases spanning the gap. The CDR3 nucleotides read TGTGCCAGCAGCTTTCAGGGATTCTATGGCTACACCTTC. Its translation is CASSFQGFYGYTF.

The genes are TRBV6-6 and TRBJ1-1, with 8 bases aligning to TRBD1. V was pared by 2 bases and J by 7 bases, with 6 bases of the junction left unmatched. The germline V gene has CDR1 MNHNY and CDR2 SVGAGI (reference sequence). This CDR3 is 14 amino acids long. The CDR3 DNA sequence: TGTGCCAGCAGTTACCCCGGGACAGGACTTGAAGCTTTCTTT. Amino acids: CASSYPGTGLEAFF.

This sequence joins TRBV10-2 and TRBJ1-1; D unresolved. Germline CDR1 and CDR2: WSHSY and SAAADI. The CDR3 totals 15 residues. The ends were cut back, 0 bases at V and 4 bases at J, with 12 bases in the middle. Here the CDR3 reads CASSESAIRSTEAFF. For the CDR3, the DNA is TGCGCCAGCAGTGAGTCTGCAATACGTAGCACTGAAGCTTTCTTT.

V gene TRBV4-2 combines with J gene TRBJ2-1, with 7 positions matching TRBD2. The CDR3 consists of 13 residues. V trimming: 6 bases; J trimming: 8 bases; junction bases outside the gene matches: 7. Germline V gene data show CDR1 as LGHNA and CDR2 as YNFKEQ. The CDR3 DNA reads TGTGCCAGCAGACCCACTAGCGCCCATGAGCAGTTCTTC. This gives the protein CASRPTSAHEQFF.

The V and J genes are TRBV7-9 and TRBJ2-1; D may be TRBD1 (6 bases). This CDR3 region has 13 residues. Germline assignment: CDR1 SEHNR and CDR2 FQNEAQ (reference sequence). Trimming removed 6 bases from V and 4 bases from J, with 10 bases in between. The CDR3, as DNA: TGTGCCAGCAGGAGAGGACAGTACAATGAGCAGTTCTTC. Translating gives CASRRGQYNEQFF.